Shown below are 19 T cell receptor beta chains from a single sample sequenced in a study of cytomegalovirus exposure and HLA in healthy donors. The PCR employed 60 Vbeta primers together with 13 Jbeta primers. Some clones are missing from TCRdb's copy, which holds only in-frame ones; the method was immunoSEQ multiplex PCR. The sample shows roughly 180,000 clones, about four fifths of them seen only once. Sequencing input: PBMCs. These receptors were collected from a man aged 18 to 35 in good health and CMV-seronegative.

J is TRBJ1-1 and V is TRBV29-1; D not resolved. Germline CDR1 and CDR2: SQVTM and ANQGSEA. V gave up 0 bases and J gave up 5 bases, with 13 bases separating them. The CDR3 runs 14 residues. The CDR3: CSVEDRGDGTEAFF. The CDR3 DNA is TGCAGCGTTGAAGATCGCGGGGATGGGACTGAAGCTTTCTTT.

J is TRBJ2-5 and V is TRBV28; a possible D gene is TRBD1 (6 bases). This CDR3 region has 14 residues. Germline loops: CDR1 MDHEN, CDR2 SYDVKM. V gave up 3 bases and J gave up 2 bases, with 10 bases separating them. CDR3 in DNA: TGTGCCAGCAGTTTGGGGGCAGGGCAAGAGACCCAGTACTTC. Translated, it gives CASSLGAGQETQYF. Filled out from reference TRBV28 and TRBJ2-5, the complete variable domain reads DVKVTQSSRYLVKRTGEKVFLECVQDMDHENMFWYRQDPGLGLRLIYFSYDVKMKEKGDIPEGYSVSREKKERFSLILESASTNQTSMYLCASSLGAGQETQYFGPGTRLLVL.

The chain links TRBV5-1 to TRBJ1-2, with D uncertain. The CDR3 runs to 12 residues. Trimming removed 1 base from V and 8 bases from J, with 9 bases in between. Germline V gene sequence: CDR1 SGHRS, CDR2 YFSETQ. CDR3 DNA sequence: TGCGCCAGCAGCTTGAAAGGGAGCGGCTACACCTTC. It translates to CASSLKGSGYTF.

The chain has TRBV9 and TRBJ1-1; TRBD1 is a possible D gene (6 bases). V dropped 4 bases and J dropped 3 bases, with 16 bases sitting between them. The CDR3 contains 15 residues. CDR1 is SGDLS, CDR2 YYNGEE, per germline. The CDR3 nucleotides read TGTGCCAGCAGCAGGGGGGGCGGCTGGGACACTGAAGCTTTCTTT. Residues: CASSRGGGWDTEAFF.

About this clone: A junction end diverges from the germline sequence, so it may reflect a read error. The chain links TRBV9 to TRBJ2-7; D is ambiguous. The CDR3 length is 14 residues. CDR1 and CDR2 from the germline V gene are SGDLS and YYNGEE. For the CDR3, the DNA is TGTGCCAGCAGCGTAGGCAATGAGCCCTATGAGCAGTACTTC. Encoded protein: CASSVGNEPYEQYF.

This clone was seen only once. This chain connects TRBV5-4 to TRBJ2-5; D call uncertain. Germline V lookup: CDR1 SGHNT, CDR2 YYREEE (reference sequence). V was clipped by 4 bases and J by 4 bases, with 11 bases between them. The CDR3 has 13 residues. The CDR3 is CASSHRQRETQYF. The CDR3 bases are TGTGCCAGCAGCCATAGACAACGAGAGACCCAGTACTTC.

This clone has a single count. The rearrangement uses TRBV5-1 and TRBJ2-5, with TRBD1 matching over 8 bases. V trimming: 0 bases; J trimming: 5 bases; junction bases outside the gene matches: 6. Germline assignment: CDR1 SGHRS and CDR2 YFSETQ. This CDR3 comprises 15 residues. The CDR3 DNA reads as TGCGCCAGCAGCTTGGAGCCAGGGGGCTTTGAGACCCAGTACTTC. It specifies CASSLEPGGFETQYF.

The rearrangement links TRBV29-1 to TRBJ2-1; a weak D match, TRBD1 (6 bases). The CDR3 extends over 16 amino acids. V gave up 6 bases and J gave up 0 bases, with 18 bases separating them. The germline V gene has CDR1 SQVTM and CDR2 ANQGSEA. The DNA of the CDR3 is TGCAGCGTGAACGGACAGTTGCTTAGCTCCTACAATGAGCAGTTCTTC. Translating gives CSVNGQLLSSYNEQFF.

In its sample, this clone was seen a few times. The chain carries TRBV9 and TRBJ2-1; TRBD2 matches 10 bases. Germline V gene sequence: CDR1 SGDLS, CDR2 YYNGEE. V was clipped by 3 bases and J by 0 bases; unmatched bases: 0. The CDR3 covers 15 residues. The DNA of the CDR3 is TGTGCCAGCAGCGCTAGCGGGAGCTCCTACAATGAGCAGTTCTTC. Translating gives CASSASGSSYNEQFF.

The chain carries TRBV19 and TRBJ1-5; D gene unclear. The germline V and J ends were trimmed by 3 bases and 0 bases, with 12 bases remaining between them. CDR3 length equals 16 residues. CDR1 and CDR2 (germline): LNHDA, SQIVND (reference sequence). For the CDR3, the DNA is TGTGCCAGTAGTATCACGACGGGTAATAGCAATCAGCCCCAGCATTTT. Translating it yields CASSITTGNSNQPQHF.

The CDR3 DNA reads TGTGCCAGCAACCTCGGGGGGGAAGATACGCAGTATTTT. Its protein product is CASNLGGEDTQYF. The rearrangement uses TRBV7-8 and TRBJ2-3; TRBD2 aligns across 8 bases. V trimming: 7 bases; J trimming: 5 bases; junction bases outside the gene matches: 5. CDR3 length: 13 residues. From germline, CDR1 is SGHVS and CDR2 FQNEAQ.

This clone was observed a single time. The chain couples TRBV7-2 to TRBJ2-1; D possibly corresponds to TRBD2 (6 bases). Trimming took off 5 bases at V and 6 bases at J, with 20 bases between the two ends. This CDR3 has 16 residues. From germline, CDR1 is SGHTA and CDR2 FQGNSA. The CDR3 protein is CASSRGGSRSGNEQFF. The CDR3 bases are TGTGCCAGCAGCCGTGGGGGGAGTCGGAGTGGCAATGAGCAGTTCTTC.

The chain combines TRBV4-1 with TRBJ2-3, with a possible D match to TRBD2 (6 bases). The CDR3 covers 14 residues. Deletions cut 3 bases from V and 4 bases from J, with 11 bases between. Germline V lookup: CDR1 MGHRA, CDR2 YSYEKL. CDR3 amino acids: CASSHVGSADTQYF. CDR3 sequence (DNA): TGCGCCAGCAGCCACGTCGGGAGCGCAGATACGCAGTATTTT.

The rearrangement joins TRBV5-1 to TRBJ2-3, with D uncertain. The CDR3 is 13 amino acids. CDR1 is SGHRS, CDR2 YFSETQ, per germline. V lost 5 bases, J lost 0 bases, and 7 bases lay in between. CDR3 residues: CASRQESTDTQYF. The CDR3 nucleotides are TGCGCCAGCAGGCAGGAAAGCACAGATACGCAGTATTTT. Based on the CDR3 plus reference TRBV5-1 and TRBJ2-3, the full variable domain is KAGVTQTPRYLIKTRGQQVTLSCSPISGHRSVSWYQQTPGQGLQFLFEYFSETQRNKGNFPGRFSGRQFSNSRSEMNVSTLELGDSALYLCASRQESTDTQYFGPGTRLTVL.

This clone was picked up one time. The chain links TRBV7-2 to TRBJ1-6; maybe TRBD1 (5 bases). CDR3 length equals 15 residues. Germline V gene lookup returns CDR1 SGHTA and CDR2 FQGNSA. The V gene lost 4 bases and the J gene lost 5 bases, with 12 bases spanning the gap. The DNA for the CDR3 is TGTGCCAGCAGCTCCACAAGGACAAATAATTCACCCCTCCACTTT. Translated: CASSSTRTNNSPLHF.

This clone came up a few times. The CDR3 DNA sequence: TGTGCCAGCACTCGACTTACAGGGGGCCGGGATGGCTACACCTTC. Its translation: CASTRLTGGRDGYTF. The rearrangement uses TRBV6-5 and TRBJ1-2; TRBD1 aligns across 9 bases. CDR3 size: 15 residues. Germline lookup yields CDR1 MNHEY and CDR2 SVGAGI. The V segment lost 7 bases and the J segment 6 bases; nucleotides outside the gene matches: 12.

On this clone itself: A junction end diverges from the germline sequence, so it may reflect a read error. CDR3 in amino acids: CATRRGRTEAFF. The CDR3 DNA is TGTGCCACCAGGAGAGGGAGGACTGAAGCTTTCTTT. V and J are TRBV15 and TRBJ1-1; D is unclear. Germline CDR1 reads LNHNV; CDR2 reads YYDKDF (reference sequence). The CDR3 contains 12 residues.

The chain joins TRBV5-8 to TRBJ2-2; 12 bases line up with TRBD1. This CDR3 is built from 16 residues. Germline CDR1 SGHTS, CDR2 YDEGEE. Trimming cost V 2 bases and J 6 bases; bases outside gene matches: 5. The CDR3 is CASSLPGQGASGELFF. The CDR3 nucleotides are TGTGCCAGCAGCTTACCGGGACAGGGGGCCTCCGGGGAGCTGTTTTTT.

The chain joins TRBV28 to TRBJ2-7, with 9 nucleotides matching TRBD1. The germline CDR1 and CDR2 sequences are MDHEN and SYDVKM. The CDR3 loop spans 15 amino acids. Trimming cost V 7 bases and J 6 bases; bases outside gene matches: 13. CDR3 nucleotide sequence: TGTGCCAGCACCCCCTCGGGACGGGACAGGGTCGAGCAGTACTTC. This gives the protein CASTPSGRDRVEQYF. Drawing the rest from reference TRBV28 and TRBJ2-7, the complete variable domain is DVKVTQSSRYLVKRTGEKVFLECVQDMDHENMFWYRQDPGLGLRLIYFSYDVKMKEKGDIPEGYSVSREKKERFSLILESASTNQTSMYLCASTPSGRDRVEQYFGPGTRLTVT.